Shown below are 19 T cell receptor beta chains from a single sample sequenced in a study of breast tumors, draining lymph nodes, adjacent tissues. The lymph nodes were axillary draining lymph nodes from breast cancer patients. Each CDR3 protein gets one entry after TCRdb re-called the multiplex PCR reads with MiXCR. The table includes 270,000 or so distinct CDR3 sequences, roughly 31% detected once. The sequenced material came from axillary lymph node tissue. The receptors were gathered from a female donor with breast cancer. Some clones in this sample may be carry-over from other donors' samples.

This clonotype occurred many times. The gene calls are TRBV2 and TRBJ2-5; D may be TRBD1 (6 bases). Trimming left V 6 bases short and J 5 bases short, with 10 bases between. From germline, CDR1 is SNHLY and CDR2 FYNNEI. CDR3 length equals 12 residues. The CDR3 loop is CASSQRGETQYF. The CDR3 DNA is TGTGCCAGCAGCCAGAGGGGGGAGACCCAGTACTTC.

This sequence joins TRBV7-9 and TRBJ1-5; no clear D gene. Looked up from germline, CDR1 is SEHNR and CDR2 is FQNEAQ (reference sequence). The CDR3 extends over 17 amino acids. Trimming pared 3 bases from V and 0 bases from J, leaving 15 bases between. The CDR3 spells CASSLSGRGYSNQPQHF. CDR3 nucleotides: TGTGCCAGCAGCTTGAGCGGGAGAGGGTATAGCAATCAGCCCCAGCATTTT.

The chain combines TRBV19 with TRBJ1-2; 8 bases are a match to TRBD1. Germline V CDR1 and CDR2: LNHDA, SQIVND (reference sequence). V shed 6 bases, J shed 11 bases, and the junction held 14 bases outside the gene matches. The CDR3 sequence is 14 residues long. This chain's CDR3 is CASRKDRDTGGYTF. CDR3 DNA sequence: TGTGCCAGTAGAAAGGACAGGGACACAGGGGGTTACACCTTC.

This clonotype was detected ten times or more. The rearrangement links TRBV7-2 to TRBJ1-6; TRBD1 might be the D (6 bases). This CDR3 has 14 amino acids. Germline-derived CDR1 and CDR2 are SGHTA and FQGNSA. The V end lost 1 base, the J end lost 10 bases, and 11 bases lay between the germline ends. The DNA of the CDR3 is TGTGCCAGCAGCTTAGTAGGGGGTCGCTCACCCCTCCACTTT. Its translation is CASSLVGGRSPLHF.

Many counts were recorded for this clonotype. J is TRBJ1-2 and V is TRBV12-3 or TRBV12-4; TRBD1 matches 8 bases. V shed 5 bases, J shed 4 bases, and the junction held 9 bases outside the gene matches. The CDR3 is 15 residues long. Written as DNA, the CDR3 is TGTGCCAGCAGTCCGACGAATACAGGGGGCTATGGCTACACCTTC. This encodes CASSPTNTGGYGYTF.

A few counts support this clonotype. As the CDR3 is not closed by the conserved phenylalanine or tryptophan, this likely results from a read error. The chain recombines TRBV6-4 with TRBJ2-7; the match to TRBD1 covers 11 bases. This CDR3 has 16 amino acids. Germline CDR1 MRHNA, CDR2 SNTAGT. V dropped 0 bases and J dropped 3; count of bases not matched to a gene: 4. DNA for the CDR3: TGTGCCAGCAGTGACTCAGCCGGGACAGGGGGCTACGAGCAGTACCTC. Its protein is CASSDSAGTGGYEQYL.

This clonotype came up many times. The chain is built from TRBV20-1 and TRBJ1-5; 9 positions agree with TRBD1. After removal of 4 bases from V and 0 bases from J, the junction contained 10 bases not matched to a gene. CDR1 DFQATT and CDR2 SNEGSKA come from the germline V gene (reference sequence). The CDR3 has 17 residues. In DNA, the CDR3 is TGCAGTGCTACAGGACAGGGGCCACTACCTAGCAATCAGCCCCAGCATTTT. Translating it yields CSATGQGPLPSNQPQHF.

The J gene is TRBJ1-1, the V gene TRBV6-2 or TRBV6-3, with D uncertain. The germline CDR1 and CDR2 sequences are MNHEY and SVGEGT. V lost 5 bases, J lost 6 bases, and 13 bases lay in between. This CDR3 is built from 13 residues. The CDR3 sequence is CASSMAEAAEAFF. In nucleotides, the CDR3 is TGTGCCAGCAGTATGGCAGAGGCTGCTGAAGCTTTCTTT.

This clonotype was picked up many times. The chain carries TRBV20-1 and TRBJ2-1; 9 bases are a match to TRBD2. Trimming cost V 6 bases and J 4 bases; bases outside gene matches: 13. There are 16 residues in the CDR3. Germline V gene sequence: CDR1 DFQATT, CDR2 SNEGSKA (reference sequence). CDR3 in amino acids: CSAPRTGTSSYNEQFF. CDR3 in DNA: TGCAGTGCACCCCGAACCGGGACTAGCAGTTACAATGAGCAGTTCTTC.

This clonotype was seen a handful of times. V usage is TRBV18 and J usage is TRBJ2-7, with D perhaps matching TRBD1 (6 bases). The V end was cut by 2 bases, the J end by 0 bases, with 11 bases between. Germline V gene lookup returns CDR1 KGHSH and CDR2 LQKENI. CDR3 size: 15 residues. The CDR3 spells CASSPRRQDSYEQYF. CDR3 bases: TGTGCCAGCTCACCAAGGAGACAGGACTCCTACGAGCAGTACTTC.

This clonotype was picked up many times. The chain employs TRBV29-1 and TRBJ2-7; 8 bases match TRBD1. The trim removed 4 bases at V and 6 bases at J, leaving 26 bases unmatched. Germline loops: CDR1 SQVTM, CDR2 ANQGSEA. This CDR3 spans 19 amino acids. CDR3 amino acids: CSVGCERTGSRFWNSEQYF. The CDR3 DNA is TGCAGCGTTGGTTGTGAGAGGACAGGGTCTAGGTTTTGGAACTCCGAGCAGTACTTC.

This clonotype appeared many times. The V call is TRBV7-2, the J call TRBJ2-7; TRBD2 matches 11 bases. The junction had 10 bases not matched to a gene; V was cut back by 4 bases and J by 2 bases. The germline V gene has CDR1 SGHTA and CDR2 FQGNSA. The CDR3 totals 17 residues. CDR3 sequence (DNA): TGTGCCAGCAGCTCGGCTCCTTCTAGCGGGAGGCCCTACGAGCAGTACTTC. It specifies CASSSAPSSGRPYEQYF.

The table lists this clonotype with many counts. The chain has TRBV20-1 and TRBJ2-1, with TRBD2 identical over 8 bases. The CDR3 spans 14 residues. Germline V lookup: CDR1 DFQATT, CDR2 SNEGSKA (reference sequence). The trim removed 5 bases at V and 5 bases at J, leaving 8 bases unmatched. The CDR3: CSAQIAGLNNEQFF. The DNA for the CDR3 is TGCAGTGCTCAGATAGCGGGACTGAACAATGAGCAGTTCTTC.

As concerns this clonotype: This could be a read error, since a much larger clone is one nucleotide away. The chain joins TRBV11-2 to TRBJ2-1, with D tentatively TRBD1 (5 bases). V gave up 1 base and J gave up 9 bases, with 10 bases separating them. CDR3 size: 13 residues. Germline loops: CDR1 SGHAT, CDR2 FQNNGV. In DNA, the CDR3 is TGTGCCAGCAGCTTAGGGACAAGTGCTGAGCAGTTCTTC. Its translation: CASSLGTSAEQFF. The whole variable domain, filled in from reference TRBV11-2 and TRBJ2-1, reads EAGVAQSPRYKIIEKRQSVAFWCNPISGHATLYWYQQILGQGPKLLIQFQNNGVVDDSQLPKDRFSAERLKGVDSTLKIQPAKLEDSAVYLCASSLGTSAEQFFGPGTRLTVL.

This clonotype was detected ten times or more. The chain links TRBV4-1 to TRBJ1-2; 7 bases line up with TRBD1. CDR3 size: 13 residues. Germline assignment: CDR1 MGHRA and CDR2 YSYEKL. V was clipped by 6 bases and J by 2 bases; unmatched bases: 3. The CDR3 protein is CASSQQGNYGYTF. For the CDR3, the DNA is TGCGCCAGCAGTCAACAGGGGAACTATGGCTACACCTTC.

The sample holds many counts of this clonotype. The CDR3 DNA reads as TGTGCCAGCAGCTTCCAGGGGTTCACCTACGAGCAGTACTTC. It encodes CASSFQGFTYEQYF. The V gene is TRBV7-8, the J gene TRBJ2-7, with D possibly TRBD1 on 6 matching bases. Per germline, CDR1 SGHVS and CDR2 FQNEAQ. The CDR3 is 14 residues long. The ends were cut back, 3 bases at V and 2 bases at J, with 11 bases in the middle.

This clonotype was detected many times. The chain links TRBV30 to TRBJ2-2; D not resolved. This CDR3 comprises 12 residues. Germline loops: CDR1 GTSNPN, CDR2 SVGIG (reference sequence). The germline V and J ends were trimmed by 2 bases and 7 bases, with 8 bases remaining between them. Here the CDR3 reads CAWSRVLGELFF. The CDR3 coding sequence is TGTGCCTGGAGTAGGGTTCTCGGGGAGCTGTTTTTT.

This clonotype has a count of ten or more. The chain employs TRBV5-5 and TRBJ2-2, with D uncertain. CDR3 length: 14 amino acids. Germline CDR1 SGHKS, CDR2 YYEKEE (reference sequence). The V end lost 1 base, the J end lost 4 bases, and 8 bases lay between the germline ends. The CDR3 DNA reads TGTGCCAGCAGCTTGCCAAGCGTCACCGGGGAGCTGTTTTTT. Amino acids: CASSLPSVTGELFF.

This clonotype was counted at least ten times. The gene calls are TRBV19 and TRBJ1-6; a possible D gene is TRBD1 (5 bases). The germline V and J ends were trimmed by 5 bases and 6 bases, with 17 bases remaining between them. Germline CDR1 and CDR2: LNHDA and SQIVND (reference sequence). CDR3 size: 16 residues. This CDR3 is CASSLQTGTTNSPLHF. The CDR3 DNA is TGTGCCAGTAGTCTTCAGACCGGGACTACTAATTCACCCCTCCACTTT.